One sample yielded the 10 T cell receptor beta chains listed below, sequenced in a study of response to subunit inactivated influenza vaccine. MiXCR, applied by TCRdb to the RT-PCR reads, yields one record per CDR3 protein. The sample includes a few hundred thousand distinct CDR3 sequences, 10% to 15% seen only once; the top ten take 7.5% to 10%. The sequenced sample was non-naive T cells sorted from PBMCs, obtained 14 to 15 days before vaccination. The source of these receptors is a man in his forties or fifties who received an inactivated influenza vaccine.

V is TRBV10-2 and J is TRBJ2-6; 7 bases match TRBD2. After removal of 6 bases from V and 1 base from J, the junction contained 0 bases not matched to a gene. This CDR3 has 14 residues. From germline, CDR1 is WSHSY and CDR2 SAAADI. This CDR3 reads CASRGGSGANVLTF. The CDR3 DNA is TGCGCCAGCAGGGGAGGGTCTGGGGCCAACGTCCTGACTTTC.

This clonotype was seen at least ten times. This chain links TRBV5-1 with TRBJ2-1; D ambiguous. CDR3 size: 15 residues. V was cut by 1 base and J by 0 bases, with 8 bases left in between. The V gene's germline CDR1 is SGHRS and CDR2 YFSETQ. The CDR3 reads CASSLLSVSYNEQFF. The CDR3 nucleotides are TGCGCCAGCAGCTTGTTGTCAGTCTCCTACAATGAGCAGTTCTTC.

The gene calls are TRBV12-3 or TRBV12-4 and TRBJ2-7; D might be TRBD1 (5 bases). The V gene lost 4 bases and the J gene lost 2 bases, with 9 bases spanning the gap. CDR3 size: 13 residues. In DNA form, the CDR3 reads TGTGCCAGCAGTTACAGGATTACCTACGAGCAGTACTTC. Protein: CASSYRITYEQYF.

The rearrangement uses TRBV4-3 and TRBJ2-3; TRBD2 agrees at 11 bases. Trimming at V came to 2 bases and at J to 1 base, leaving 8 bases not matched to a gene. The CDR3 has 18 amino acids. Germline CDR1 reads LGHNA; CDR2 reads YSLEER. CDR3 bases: TGCGCCAGCAGCCAAAGACTTCCGACTAGCGGGGGCACAGATACGCAGTATTTT. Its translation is CASSQRLPTSGGTDTQYF.

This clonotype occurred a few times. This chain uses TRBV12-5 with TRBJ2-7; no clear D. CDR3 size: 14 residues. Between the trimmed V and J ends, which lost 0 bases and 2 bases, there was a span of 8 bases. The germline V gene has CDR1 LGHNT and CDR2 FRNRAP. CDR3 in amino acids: CASGLVPGPYEQYF. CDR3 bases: TGTGCTAGTGGTTTGGTCCCCGGGCCCTACGAGCAGTACTTC. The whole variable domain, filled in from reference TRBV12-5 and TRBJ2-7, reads DARVTQTPRHKVTEMGQEVTMRCQPILGHNTVFWYRQTMMQGLELLAYFRNRAPLDDSGMPKDRFSAEMPDATLATLKIQPSEPRDSAVYFCASGLVPGPYEQYFGPGTRLTVT.

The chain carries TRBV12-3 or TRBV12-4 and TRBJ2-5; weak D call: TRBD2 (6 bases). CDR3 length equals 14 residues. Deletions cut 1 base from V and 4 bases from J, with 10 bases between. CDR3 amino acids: CASSLGASVETQYF. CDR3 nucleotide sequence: TGTGCCAGCAGTTTAGGAGCTAGCGTAGAGACCCAGTACTTC.

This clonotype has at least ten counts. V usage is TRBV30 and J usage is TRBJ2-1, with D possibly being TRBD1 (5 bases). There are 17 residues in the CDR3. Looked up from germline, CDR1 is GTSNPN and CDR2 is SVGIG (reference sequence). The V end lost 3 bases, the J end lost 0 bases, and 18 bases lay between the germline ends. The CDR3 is CAWRSISGLSSYNEQFF. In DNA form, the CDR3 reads TGTGCCTGGAGGTCTATTTCAGGGTTAAGCTCCTACAATGAGCAGTTCTTC.

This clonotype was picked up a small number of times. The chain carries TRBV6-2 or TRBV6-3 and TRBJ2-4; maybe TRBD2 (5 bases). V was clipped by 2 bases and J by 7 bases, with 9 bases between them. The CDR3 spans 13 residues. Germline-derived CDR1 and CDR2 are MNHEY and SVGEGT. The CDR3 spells CASSYEGPNIQYF. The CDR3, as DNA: TGTGCCAGCAGTTACGAGGGCCCGAACATTCAGTACTTC.

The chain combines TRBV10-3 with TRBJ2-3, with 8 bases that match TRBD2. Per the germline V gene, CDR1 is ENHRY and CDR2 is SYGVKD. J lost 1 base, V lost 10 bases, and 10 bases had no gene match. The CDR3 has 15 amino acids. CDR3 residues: CATRTGGERTDTQYF. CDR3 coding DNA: TGTGCCACCCGAACCGGGGGGGAACGCACAGATACGCAGTATTTT.

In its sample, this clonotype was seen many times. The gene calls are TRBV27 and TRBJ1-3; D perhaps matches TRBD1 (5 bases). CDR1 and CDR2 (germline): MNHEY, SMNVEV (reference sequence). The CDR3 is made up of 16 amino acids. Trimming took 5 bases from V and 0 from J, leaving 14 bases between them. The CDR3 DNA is TGTGCCAGCAGTAGGGGACCTCTTAACTCTGGAAACACCATATATTTT. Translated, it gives CASSRGPLNSGNTIYF.